This TCR beta chain stems from a study of cytomegalovirus exposure and HLA in healthy donors. The germline V gene has CDR1 MNHEY and CDR2 SVGAGI. Trimming took off 4 bases at V and 6 bases at J, with 18 bases between the two ends. CDR3 length: 15 amino acids. Researchers ran the PCR with 60 Vbeta and 13 Jbeta primers. In the authors' methods: The count from a later analysis was some 81 million unique TCR beta chains, around 10 million of them shared. Clones were read by immunoSEQ multiplex PCR, and TCRdb kept only the in-frame ones, dropping some. The D gene and trimming were derived from the DNA, and the V and J assignments and clone size from that table. This sample yields about 160,000 clones, of which roughly 80% are seen a single time; less than 3% belongs to the top ten. Donors had nominal health at sampling but likely had unrecorded immune exposures.

Sequenced sample: PBMCs. V and J are TRBV6-5 and TRBJ2-5, with a tentative D call TRBD1 (6 bases). The TCR comes from a male donor in good health and CMV-seronegative. The CDR3 nucleotides read TGTGCCAGCAGTTTCGGCCTAGGGGGTCCGCAGACCCAGTACTTC. This gives the protein CASSFGLGGPQTQYF.